The clone carrying this TCR beta chain was seen at least ten times. These data come from a study of T cells in Graves' hyperthyroidism and ophthalmopathy. This sample holds PBMCs from approximately 9 ml fresh peripheral blood. RNA transcripts provided the source from which TCR beta CDR3 regions were amplified. With the HTBI primer set, the TCR CDR3 went through a first round of RT-PCR. TCRdb recomputed calls from the multiplex PCR reads with MiXCR, one row per CDR3 protein. The sample contains approximately 630,000 distinct CDR3 sequences, around 15% of which appear only once. CDR3 size: 13 residues. V shed 8 bases, J shed 4 bases, and the junction held 4 bases outside the gene matches.

The source of this sequence is a woman aged 30 to 39 with Graves' hyperthyroidism. The V call is TRBV12-3 or TRBV12-4, the J call TRBJ2-1; 8 bases are a match to TRBD1. Sequences were obtained from blood. The CDR3 DNA is TGTGCCAGCTCAGGGGGCTGGTACAATGAGCAGTTCTTC. Translating gives CASSGGWYNEQFF.